The 15 T cell receptor beta chains presented below share a single source sample, sequenced in a study of blood T cell repertoires in COVID-19. Repertoires were generated with immunoSEQ multiplex PCR, while TCRdb's copy carries only in-frame clones and drops some. The sample lists 310,000 or so clones, nearly 90% seen once, with 5.5% to 6% in the top ten. The sample taken for sequencing was PBMCs or T cells enriched from blood (not recorded which). All receptors come from a woman between 25 and 40 years old who had recovered from COVID-19.

The rearrangement joins TRBV6-5 to TRBJ1-1; unclear D gene. This CDR3 spans 14 amino acids. The V end was cut by 6 bases, the J end by 3 bases, with 14 bases between. Per germline, CDR1 MNHEY and CDR2 SVGAGI. CDR3 residues: CASSPVGGYTEAFF. The CDR3 DNA reads as TGTGCCAGCAGCCCCGTCGGCGGGTACACTGAAGCTTTCTTT.

The chain couples TRBV5-1 to TRBJ1-3; perhaps TRBD1 as D (6 bases). From germline, CDR1 is SGHRS and CDR2 YFSETQ. Trimming took off 4 bases at V and 2 bases at J, with 13 bases between the two ends. CDR3 length equals 15 residues. CDR3 bases: TGCGCCAGCAGCGAAGTAGGGGGAGCTGGAAACACCATATATTTT. This sequence encodes CASSEVGGAGNTIYF.

This clone was picked up one time. The J gene is TRBJ1-2, the V gene TRBV5-1; TRBD1 might be the D (5 bases). CDR1 is SGHRS and CDR2 is YFSETQ in the germline V gene. V gave up 1 base and J gave up 5 bases, with 12 bases separating them. This CDR3 comprises 14 residues. CDR3 coding DNA: TGCGCCAGCAGCTTGTCCCAAGGGGATTATGGCTACACCTTC. The encoded protein is CASSLSQGDYGYTF.

This rearrangement joins TRBV7-8 to TRBJ1-1, with a weak D call TRBD1 (5 bases). The CDR3 covers 15 residues. The germline V gene encodes CDR1 SGHVS and CDR2 FQNEAQ. Trimming pared 5 bases from V and 2 bases from J, leaving 15 bases between. This CDR3 reads CASSRRGLFNTEAFF. The CDR3 coding sequence is TGTGCCAGCAGCCGAAGGGGACTATTTAACACTGAAGCTTTCTTT.

The V and J genes are TRBV6-2 or TRBV6-3 and TRBJ1-5; TRBD1 aligns across 7 bases. The V gene's germline CDR1 is MNHEY and CDR2 SVGEGT. The CDR3 totals 15 residues. After removal of 5 bases from V and 3 bases from J, the junction contained 7 bases not matched to a gene. CDR3 bases: TGTGCCAGCAGTAATCCTGACAGGGTCAATCAGCCCCAGCATTTT. This sequence encodes CASSNPDRVNQPQHF.

A remark on this clone: The junction differs from germline at one of its ends, possibly a read error. V and J are TRBV7-7 and TRBJ2-5; 7 bases agree with TRBD1. CDR3 length: 15 amino acids. Germline V gene sequence: CDR1 SSHAT, CDR2 FNYEAQ (reference sequence). CDR3 DNA sequence: TGTGCTAGCAGCCGACAGACAGGGACCCAAGAGACCCAGTACTTC. Translation gives CASSRQTGTQETQYF.

The rearrangement links TRBV9 to TRBJ2-5, with 8 bases aligning to TRBD1. The length of the CDR3 is 16 residues. Trimming at V came to 0 bases and at J to 0 bases, leaving 4 bases not matched to a gene. From germline, CDR1 is SGDLS and CDR2 YYNGEE. DNA for the CDR3: TGTGCCAGCAGCGTAGGGTCAGGGGGCCACCAAGAGACCCAGTACTTC. As protein: CASSVGSGGHQETQYF. Full variable domain (remainder filled in from reference TRBV9 and TRBJ2-5): DSGVTQTPKHLITATGQRVTLRCSPRSGDLSVYWYQQSLDQGLQFLIQYYNGEERAKGNILERFSAQQFPDLHSELNLSSLELGDSALYFCASSVGSGGHQETQYFGPGTRLLVL.

J is TRBJ1-1 and V is TRBV10-3; D is possibly TRBD1 (6 bases). The CDR3 sequence is 13 residues long. The germline gives CDR1 ENHRY, CDR2 SYGVKD. V lost 7 bases and J lost 0, with 9 bases in between. The CDR3 sequence: CAITGTLNTEAFF. CDR3 coding DNA: TGTGCCATCACTGGGACATTGAACACTGAAGCTTTCTTT.

V usage is TRBV30 and J usage is TRBJ2-7, with a possible D match to TRBD2 (6 bases). This CDR3 is built from 13 residues. Trimming removed 5 bases at V and 4 bases at J, with 15 bases between. From germline, CDR1 is GTSNPN and CDR2 SVGIG (reference sequence). The CDR3 DNA is TGTGCCTGGGGTGAGCCCGGAGGGTACGAGCAGTACTTC. It translates to CAWGEPGGYEQYF.

V gene TRBV19 combines with J gene TRBJ1-4, with 8 bases fitting TRBD1. Germline trimming cut 6 bases from V and 8 bases from J; bases unmatched to any gene: 20. CDR3 length: 18 residues. CDR1 is LNHDA, CDR2 SQIVND, per germline (reference sequence). In nucleotides, the CDR3 is TGTGCCAGTAGGCGCCTCCAGGGGGCGCAGAGCCGTGGAGAAAAACTGTTTTTT. Protein sequence: CASRRLQGAQSRGEKLFF. Complete variable domain (other parts from reference TRBV19 and TRBJ1-4): DGGITQSPKYLFRKEGQNVTLSCEQNLNHDAMYWYRQDPGQGLRLIYYSQIVNDFQKGDIAEGYSVSREKKESFPLTVTSAQKNPTAFYLCASRRLQGAQSRGEKLFFGSGTQLSVL.

This chain connects TRBV3-1 (or the pseudogene TRBV3-2) to TRBJ1-1; TRBD1 might be the D (5 bases). This CDR3 region has 16 residues. V shed 0 bases and J shed 2 bases, with 13 bases lying between them. The germline CDR1 and CDR2 sequences are LGHDT and YNNKEL (reference sequence). CDR3 amino acids: CASSQEPPTGNTEAFF. CDR3 nucleotides: TGTGCCAGCAGCCAAGAACCCCCCACAGGTAACACTGAAGCTTTCTTT.

The chain couples TRBV6-6 to TRBJ2-1, with a weak D call TRBD2 (6 bases). Germline CDR1 and CDR2: MNHNY and SVGAGI (reference sequence). The CDR3 runs to 14 residues. Trimming cost V 8 bases and J 1 base, with 12 bases left between them. The CDR3 sequence: CASGLGGSYNEQFF. The CDR3 region has the DNA TGTGCCAGCGGCCTGGGGGGTTCCTACAATGAGCAGTTCTTC.

The chain recombines TRBV10-2 with TRBJ2-2, with a tentative D call TRBD1 (5 bases). Germline values: CDR1 WSHSY, CDR2 SAAADI. The V end was cut by 2 bases, the J end by 5 bases, with 9 bases between. CDR3 length: 14 amino acids. The CDR3 protein is CASSEVRGTGELFF. CDR3 in DNA: TGCGCCAGCAGTGAGGTTAGGGGTACCGGGGAGCTGTTTTTT.

The V call is TRBV25-1, the J call TRBJ1-1, with 12 positions matching TRBD1. This CDR3 comprises 17 residues. Trimming took 8 bases from V and 3 from J; bases not matched to a gene: 13. Germline CDR1 is MGHDK and CDR2 is SYGVNS. This CDR3 is CASPEGGQGASDTEAFF. CDR3 bases: TGTGCCAGCCCTGAGGGGGGACAGGGGGCTTCTGACACTGAAGCTTTCTTT.

The chain combines TRBV29-1 with TRBJ1-1; D might be TRBD1 (6 bases). This CDR3 comprises 12 residues. Trimming shortened V by 5 bases and J by 7 bases, and 14 bases separated the two germline ends. Germline CDR1 and CDR2: SQVTM and ANQGSEA. CDR3 residues: CSVRGGRSEAFF. The CDR3 DNA reads as TGCAGCGTTAGGGGGGGGCGGAGTGAAGCTTTCTTT.